One and the same sample provided the 29 T cell receptor beta chains below, sequenced in a study of Ad26.COV2.S vaccination and SARS-CoV-2 variants. Clones were sequenced by immunoSEQ multiplex PCR, and TCRdb holds only the in-frame ones, with some missing. The sample records approximately 420,000 clones, roughly 90% being singletons. Treatment indicated: some 20 received Ad26.COV2.S at low or high dose, single or two shots; 5 received placebo; per-sample allocation not given. Sample collection was performed on day 63 after the first vaccine or placebo injection. This material consisted of peripheral blood, taken in a trial of Ad26.COV2.S vaccine versus placebo. The receptors here all came from a person aged 18-65 years who received the Ad26.COV2.S COVID-19 vaccine or a placebo.

The CDR3 nucleotides are TGTGCCAGCAATGACGGGGGTCGGTTTAGCTATGGCTACACCTTC. Translation gives CASNDGGRFSYGYTF. The chain couples TRBV5-6 to TRBJ1-2; D may be TRBD1 (5 bases). The CDR3 loop spans 15 amino acids. CDR1 and CDR2 (germline): SGHDT, YYEEEE. V was trimmed by 6 bases and J by 4 bases, leaving 19 bases between them.

The chain joins TRBV3-1 (or the pseudogene TRBV3-2) to TRBJ2-5, with TRBD2 identical over 12 bases. Germline CDR1 and CDR2: LGHDT and YNNKEL (reference sequence). The CDR3 spans 16 residues. V lost 4 bases, J lost 2 bases, and 5 bases stayed unmatched. CDR3 in amino acids: CASSPRLAGVQETQYF. The DNA of the CDR3 is TGTGCCAGCAGCCCCCGACTAGCGGGGGTGCAAGAGACCCAGTACTTC.

This clone was seen just once. The chain couples TRBV9 to TRBJ2-2; 9 bases line up with TRBD2. Germline V gene lookup returns CDR1 SGDLS and CDR2 YYNGEE. This CDR3 is built from 16 residues. The ends lost 2 bases at V and 4 bases at J; junction bases unmatched: 6. The CDR3: CASSVLGTSTTGELFF. CDR3 bases: TGTGCCAGCAGCGTTCTCGGGACTAGCACCACCGGGGAGCTGTTTTTT.

This chain joins TRBV13 and TRBJ1-1, with 7 bases lining up with TRBD1. The CDR3 sequence is 13 residues long. With 1 base clipped from V and 7 bases from J, the junction kept 3 bases outside the gene matches. Germline CDR1 and CDR2: PRHDT and FYEKMQ (reference sequence). As DNA, the CDR3 is TGTGCCAGCAGCTTAGAGGGGGCGGGTGAAGCTTTCTTT. Translated, it gives CASSLEGAGEAFF.

The rearrangement links TRBV11-2 to TRBJ1-1, with a weak D call TRBD1 (5 bases). The CDR3 is 16 amino acids. V lost 1 base and J 1 base, leaving 13 bases between the germline ends. Germline CDR1 and CDR2: SGHAT and FQNNGV. The CDR3 loop reads CASSLGGHGGNTEAFF. The CDR3 coding sequence is TGTGCCAGCAGCTTAGGAGGGCACGGGGGGAACACTGAAGCTTTCTTT. Variable domain in full (rest from reference TRBV11-2 and TRBJ1-1): EAGVAQSPRYKIIEKRQSVAFWCNPISGHATLYWYQQILGQGPKLLIQFQNNGVVDDSQLPKDRFSAERLKGVDSTLKIQPAKLEDSAVYLCASSLGGHGGNTEAFFGQGTRLTVV.

The rearrangement joins TRBV10-3 to TRBJ1-1; TRBD1 is a possible D gene (5 bases). CDR1 and CDR2 from the germline V gene are ENHRY and SYGVKD. The CDR3 runs 14 residues. Between the trimmed V and J ends, which lost 5 bases and 1 base, there was a span of 11 bases. The DNA of the CDR3 is TGTGCCATCAGTCCAGGGCCTCAGAACACTGAAGCTTTCTTT. As protein: CAISPGPQNTEAFF.

V is TRBV7-2 and J is TRBJ2-7, with D perhaps matching TRBD2 (6 bases). The V gene lost 3 bases and the J gene lost 3 bases, with 12 bases spanning the gap. Per the germline V gene, CDR1 is SGHTA and CDR2 is FQGNSA. The CDR3 length is 14 residues. CDR3 bases: TGTGCCAGCAGCTTCGACGGGGGTAGCTACGAGCAGTACTTC. It specifies CASSFDGGSYEQYF.

This rearrangement joins TRBV7-8 to TRBJ2-3; 8 nucleotides match TRBD2. V lost 0 bases, J lost 3 bases, and 5 bases stayed unmatched. The CDR3 is made up of 16 amino acids. The germline CDR1 and CDR2 sequences are SGHVS and FQNEAQ. The CDR3 region has the DNA TGTGCCAGCAGCTTAGCTGGGCGGGGGGCGACAGATACGCAGTATTTT. Translating it yields CASSLAGRGATDTQYF. Full variable domain (outside the CDR3, taken from reference TRBV7-8 and TRBJ2-3): GAGVSQSPRYKVAKRGQDVALRCDPISGHVSLFWYQQALGQGPEFLTYFQNEAQLDKSGLPSDRFFAERPEGSVSTLKIQRTQQEDSAVYLCASSLAGRGATDTQYFGPGTRLTVL.

The gene calls are TRBV29-1 and TRBJ2-5, with TRBD2 as a possible D gene (5 bases). With 1 base removed from V and 5 bases from J, the gap between germline ends came to 11 bases. CDR1 is SQVTM and CDR2 is ANQGSEA in the germline V gene. There are 13 residues in the CDR3. The CDR3 sequence: CSVEVEGVETQYF. The CDR3 DNA reads as TGCAGCGTTGAAGTCGAGGGTGTGGAGACCCAGTACTTC. Full variable domain (missing parts from reference TRBV29-1 and TRBJ2-5): SAVISQKPSRDICQRGTSLTIQCQVDSQVTMMFWYRQQPGQSLTLIATANQGSEATYESGFVIDKFPISRPNLTFSTLTVSNMSPEDSSIYLCSVEVEGVETQYFGPGTRLLVL.

J is TRBJ2-1 and V is TRBV19; 11 bases line up with TRBD2. Germline trimming cut 7 bases from V and 2 bases from J; bases unmatched to any gene: 4. Germline V gene data show CDR1 as LNHDA and CDR2 as SQIVND (reference sequence). This CDR3 has 15 residues. CDR3 loop: CASNPSGGTYNEQFF. The DNA of the CDR3 is TGTGCCAGTAATCCTAGCGGGGGGACCTACAATGAGCAGTTCTTC.

The CDR3 protein is CASSFLRQGKNEQFF. The DNA for the CDR3 is TGTGCCAGCAGCTTCCTCAGACAGGGGAAGAATGAGCAGTTCTTC. The chain carries TRBV7-3 and TRBJ2-1; TRBD1 agrees at 8 bases. V lost 3 bases, J lost 7 bases, and 8 bases stayed unmatched. Germline lookup yields CDR1 SGHTA and CDR2 FQGTGA. The CDR3 sequence is 15 residues long.

Only a few counts were recorded for this clone. The chain employs TRBV6-5 and TRBJ1-2, with D possibly TRBD1 on 5 matching bases. Trimming cost V 6 bases and J 4 bases, with 9 bases left between them. This CDR3 contains 12 residues. Germline values: CDR1 MNHEY, CDR2 SVGAGI. CDR3 loop: CASSTGAYGYTF. The CDR3 nucleotides read TGTGCCAGCAGCACAGGAGCCTATGGCTACACCTTC.

The DNA of the CDR3 is TGTGCCAGCAGCTTGAGGGCAGATACGCAGTATTTT. This sequence encodes CASSLRADTQYF. This chain uses TRBV5-4 with TRBJ2-3; D gene uncertain. The V gene lost 1 base and the J gene lost 4 bases, with 4 bases spanning the gap. Germline V gives CDR1 SGHNT, CDR2 YYREEE (reference sequence). This CDR3 comprises 12 residues.

The gene calls are TRBV5-4 and TRBJ1-2; 10 nucleotides align to TRBD1. The germline CDR1 and CDR2 sequences are SGHNT and YYREEE (reference sequence). V gave up 10 bases and J gave up 4 bases; unmatched junction bases: 16. The CDR3 spans 16 residues. In DNA, the CDR3 is TGTGCCGGGACCGGGACAGGGGAAGGGGTTACCTATGGCTACACCTTC. Encoded protein: CAGTGTGEGVTYGYTF.

This chain connects TRBV28 to TRBJ2-7; D gene unclear. CDR1 is MDHEN and CDR2 is SYDVKM in the germline V gene. Trimming stripped 6 bases from V and 0 bases from J, with 15 bases between. The CDR3 has 15 residues. In DNA, the CDR3 is TGTGCCAGCAGCCCCCCGGACGGGTACTCCTACGAGCAGTACTTC. Residues: CASSPPDGYSYEQYF.

The table lists this clone with many counts. The genes are TRBV6-2 or TRBV6-3 and TRBJ1-5; TRBD1 matches at 12 bases. This CDR3 contains 15 residues. Losses at the gene ends were 6 bases for V and 5 bases for J; bases not matched to a gene: 5. Germline CDR1 reads MNHEY; CDR2 reads SVGEGT. CDR3 DNA sequence: TGTGCCAGCAGCCCCGGGACAGGGGGCTATCAGCCCCAGCATTTT. It yields the protein CASSPGTGGYQPQHF.

The chain is built from TRBV7-6 and TRBJ1-1; 12 bases line up with TRBD1. CDR1 SGHVS and CDR2 FNYEAQ come from the germline V gene. CDR3 length equals 16 residues. The V gene end was trimmed by 2 bases and the J gene end by 2 bases; junction bases not matched to a gene: 3. The CDR3 region is CASSLRDRGRNTEAFF. DNA of the CDR3: TGTGCCAGCAGCTTAAGGGACAGGGGGCGAAACACTGAAGCTTTCTTT.

This clone was observed once. This chain joins TRBV12-5 and TRBJ2-7, with a tentative D call TRBD2 (6 bases). Germline lookup yields CDR1 LGHNT and CDR2 FRNRAP. CDR3 size: 20 residues. V gave up 1 base and J gave up 5 bases, with 30 bases separating them. CDR3: CASGLARPSLLAVFTHEQYF. The CDR3, as DNA: TGTGCTAGTGGTTTGGCCAGGCCCTCTCTCTTAGCGGTTTTTACTCACGAGCAGTACTTC.

The chain joins TRBV27 to TRBJ1-2; possible D gene TRBD1, 5 bases. V lost 6 bases and J lost 0, with 8 bases in between. Germline V gene data show CDR1 as MNHEY and CDR2 as SMNVEV (reference sequence). CDR3 length equals 13 residues. The CDR3 DNA reads as TGTGCCAGCAGGGAAGGGGCTAACTATGGCTACACCTTC. It specifies CASREGANYGYTF.

The chain employs TRBV4-3 and TRBJ2-6; perhaps TRBD2 as D (5 bases). V lost 4 bases to trimming and J lost 1 base, with 11 bases between them. The CDR3 covers 16 residues. CDR1 and CDR2 from the germline V gene are LGHNA and YSLEER. The CDR3 loop reads CASSPLPGSGANVLTF. CDR3 in DNA: TGCGCCAGCAGCCCCTTGCCGGGGTCTGGGGCCAACGTCCTGACTTTC.

This chain links TRBV7-2 with TRBJ2-3; a possible D gene is TRBD1 (7 bases). The CDR3 is 14 residues long. V was clipped by 2 bases and J by 5 bases, with 11 bases between them. CDR1 and CDR2 from the germline V gene are SGHTA and FQGNSA. The CDR3 protein is CASSLNQGGDTQYF. CDR3 sequence (DNA): TGTGCCAGCAGCTTAAACCAGGGGGGAGATACGCAGTATTTT.

This chain connects TRBV6-2 or TRBV6-3 to TRBJ1-6; D uncertain. The CDR3 extends over 15 amino acids. Germline V lookup: CDR1 MNHEY, CDR2 SVGEGT. V dropped 0 bases and J dropped 7 bases, with 10 bases sitting between them. The CDR3 reads CASSYSRGSNSPLHF. Written as DNA, the CDR3 is TGTGCCAGCAGTTACTCACGGGGAAGCAATTCACCCCTCCACTTT.

The rearrangement links TRBV6-6 to TRBJ2-7, with 8 bases that match TRBD2. V lost 6 bases to trimming and J lost 3 bases; unmatched junction nucleotides: 1. This CDR3 comprises 12 residues. Per germline, CDR1 MNHNY and CDR2 SVGAGI (reference sequence). The CDR3 loop is CASRLAGYEQYF. The DNA of the CDR3 is TGTGCCAGCAGGCTAGCGGGCTACGAGCAGTACTTC.

The chain uses TRBV4-3 and TRBJ1-4, with D uncertain. The germline gives CDR1 LGHNA, CDR2 YSLEER. This CDR3 comprises 14 residues. V dropped 0 bases and J dropped 8 bases, with 10 bases sitting between them. This chain's CDR3 is CASSQERLGEKLFF. The CDR3 bases are TGCGCCAGCAGCCAAGAACGACTCGGGGAAAAACTGTTTTTT.

The count of this clone is one. The chain combines TRBV20-1 with TRBJ2-7, with a tentative D call TRBD1 (6 bases). The germline V gene has CDR1 DFQATT and CDR2 SNEGSKA (reference sequence). The V and J ends lost 3 bases and 3 bases respectively, with 12 bases between them. This CDR3 has 13 residues. The CDR3 coding sequence is TGCAGTGCTAGTGGCAGGGGTCACTACGAGCAGTACTTC. This sequence encodes CSASGRGHYEQYF.

This clone appeared many times. CDR3 sequence reads: CASSKGVAYEQYF. The DNA of the CDR3 is TGTGCCAGTAGTAAAGGGGTCGCCTACGAGCAGTACTTC. The chain carries TRBV19 and TRBJ2-7; weak D call: TRBD1 (5 bases). The CDR3 is 13 residues long. Germline V gene sequence: CDR1 LNHDA, CDR2 SQIVND (reference sequence). The V end was cut by 4 bases, the J end by 2 bases, with 9 bases between.

For the CDR3, the DNA is TGTGCCAGCAGTCCCACAGGACTCAACTATGGCTACACCTTC. Translating gives CASSPTGLNYGYTF. The chain joins TRBV28 to TRBJ1-2; D might be TRBD1 (5 bases). V was clipped by 5 bases and J by 2 bases, with 12 bases between them. CDR1 is MDHEN, CDR2 SYDVKM, per germline. The CDR3 loop spans 14 amino acids.

This chain uses TRBV5-6 with TRBJ2-7; the D call may be TRBD1 or TRBD2 (6 bases each). Trimming shortened V by 4 bases and J by 2 bases, and 13 bases separated the two germline ends. This CDR3 is 14 amino acids long. The germline CDR1 and CDR2 sequences are SGHDT and YYEEEE. CDR3 loop: CASSPRGPAYEQYF. The CDR3, as DNA: TGTGCCAGCAGCCCCCGGGGGCCCGCCTACGAGCAGTACTTC.

The genes are TRBV5-5 and TRBJ1-1; D call uncertain. Trimming pared 0 bases from V and 8 bases from J, leaving 11 bases between. There are 13 residues in the CDR3. CDR1 is SGHKS, CDR2 YYEKEE, per germline (reference sequence). The CDR3 nucleotides read TGTGCCAGCAGCTTGGAGGGAGGCAAAGAAGCTTTCTTT. Amino acids: CASSLEGGKEAFF.